This T cell receptor beta chain stems from a study of OX40 agonist ivuxolimab in advanced cancers. As for the study in general: Dose-escalation cases comprised hepatocellular carcinoma, melanoma, renal cell or head and neck cancer. Findings and caveats of the study: Also present in some nonresponders was a low level of normalized T-cell clonal expansion.

Germline lookup yields CDR1 LNHDA and CDR2 SQIVND (reference sequence). This CDR3 is built from 15 residues. V shed 5 bases, J shed 7 bases, and the junction held 11 bases outside the gene matches. A remark on this clone: What it binds is not known.

Clones were read by immunoSEQ multiplex PCR, and TCRdb kept only the in-frame ones, dropping some. Among 40,000 to 60,000 clones, 60% to 80% were seen once, and the ten largest hold 6.5% to 9.5%. This sequence was found in an adult with an advanced solid tumor such as melanoma, head and neck, liver or kidney cancer. The input for sequencing was CD4+ or CD8+ T cells sorted from blood, taken in a trial of the OX40 agonist ivuxolimab. This chain links TRBV19 with TRBJ1-5, with 7 bases matching TRBD1. The chain's CDR3 is CASSPGQTPNQPQHF. In DNA, the CDR3 is TGTGCCAGTAGTCCGGGACAGACTCCTAACCAGCCCCAGCATTTT.